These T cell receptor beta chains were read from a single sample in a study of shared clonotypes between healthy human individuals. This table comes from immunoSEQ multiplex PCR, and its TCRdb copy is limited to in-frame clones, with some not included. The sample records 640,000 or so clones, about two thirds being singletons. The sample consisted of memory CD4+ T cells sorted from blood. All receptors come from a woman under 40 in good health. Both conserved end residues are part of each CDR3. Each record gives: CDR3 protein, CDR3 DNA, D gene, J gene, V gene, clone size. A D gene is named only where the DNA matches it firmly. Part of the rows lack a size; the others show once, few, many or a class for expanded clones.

CASSRPDSPDTQYF	TGTGCCAGCAGCCGACCCGACTCCCCAGATACGCAGTATTTT	.	TRBJ2-3	TRBV28	.
CASSFPGSTEAFF	TGTGCCAGCAGTTTTCCAGGGAGCACTGAAGCTTTCTTT	.	TRBJ1-1	TRBV28	.
CASSGDTSSYNEQFF	TGCGCCAGCAGCGGGGACACCAGCTCCTACAATGAGCAGTTCTTC	.	TRBJ2-1	TRBV5-1	.
CASSPTVLVPDTQYF	TGTGCCAGCAGCCCAACAGTCTTAGTCCCAGATACGCAGTATTTT	.	TRBJ2-3	TRBV7-2	.
CASSLSSGGPKEQFF	TGTGCCAGCAGCTTGTCTAGCGGGGGACCCAAGGAGCAGTTCTTC	TRBD2	TRBJ2-1	TRBV7-9	.
CASSEGGSSAQYF	TGCGCCAGCAGTGAGGGTGGGAGCTCTGCGCAGTATTTT	.	TRBJ2-3	TRBV10-1	.
CASSRGGDRSGTDTQYF	TGTGCCAGTAGCAGAGGAGGTGACAGATCTGGCACAGATACGCAGTATTTT	.	TRBJ2-3	TRBV19	.
CASRLTGPTEAFF	TGTGCCAGCAGGCTTACAGGGCCCACTGAAGCTTTCTTT	.	TRBJ1-1	TRBV6-1	.
CASSLETGGRTDTQYF	TGTGCCAGCAGCTTAGAGACAGGGGGCCGCACAGATACGCAGTATTTT	TRBD1	TRBJ2-3	TRBV7-8	.
CASSPRSGSWETQYF	TGTGCCAGCTCACCACGGTCAGGAAGCTGGGAGACCCAGTACTTC	.	TRBJ2-5	TRBV18	.
CASSSGLAGGPADTQYF	TGTGCCAGCAGCTCCGGACTAGCGGGAGGGCCCGCAGATACGCAGTATTTT	TRBD2	TRBJ2-3	TRBV7-9	.
CASSQVEGRIYNEQFF	TGTGCCAGCAGCCAAGTAGAGGGGAGGATATACAATGAGCAGTTCTTC	.	TRBJ2-1	TRBV4-2	.
CASSYGLAGYNEQFF	TGTGCCAGCAGTTACGGACTAGCGGGGTACAATGAGCAGTTCTTC	TRBD2	TRBJ2-1	TRBV6-5	.
CASSALQGGGTEAFF	TGCGCCAGCAGCGCATTACAGGGCGGGGGTACTGAAGCTTTCTTT	.	TRBJ1-1	TRBV5-1	.
CASSLLADYNEQFF	TGTGCCAGCAGTCTTCTAGCGGATTACAATGAGCAGTTCTTC	TRBD2	TRBJ2-1	TRBV7-9	.
CASSPSMGRSSYEQYF	TGTGCCAGCTCACCATCGATGGGCCGAAGCTCCTACGAGCAGTACTTC	.	TRBJ2-7	TRBV18	.
CASREQGRSNQPQHF	TGTGCCAGCAGGGAACAGGGCCGGAGCAATCAGCCCCAGCATTTT	.	TRBJ1-5	TRBV28	.
CASRPPGREHEAFF	TGTGCCAGCAGACCCCCAGGGAGGGAGCATGAAGCTTTCTTT	.	TRBJ1-1	TRBV27	.
CASSFNRGRSYEQYF	TGTGCCAGCAGCTTTAACAGGGGGCGATCCTACGAGCAGTACTTC	TRBD1	TRBJ2-7	TRBV5-6	.
CASSTGTAYIGYTF	TGTGCCAGCAGCACCGGGACGGCATATATTGGCTACACCTTC	.	TRBJ1-2	TRBV28	.
CASSEWTTYEQYF	TGTGCCAGCAGTGAATGGACCACGTACGAGCAGTACTTC	.	TRBJ2-7	TRBV6-1	once
CASSQDLVGGQGGLYEQYF	TGTGCCAGCAGCCAAGATCTTGTTGGGGGACAGGGCGGACTCTACGAGCAGTACTTC	TRBD1	TRBJ2-7	TRBV4-2	.
CASKRAGGYTGELFF	TGCGCCAGCAAACGAGCGGGAGGGTACACCGGGGAGCTGTTTTTT	TRBD2	TRBJ2-2	TRBV5-1	.
CASSLRAVYEAFF	TGTGCCAGCAGCTTAAGGGCAGTGTATGAAGCTTTCTTT	.	TRBJ1-1	TRBV11-2	.
CASSISSGNTGELFF	TGTGCCAGTAGTATCTCGTCAGGGAACACCGGGGAGCTGTTTTTT	.	TRBJ2-2	TRBV19	.
CASRFQGADEQYF	TGTGCCAGCAGGTTTCAGGGGGCCGACGAGCAGTACTTC	TRBD1	TRBJ2-7	TRBV7-8	.
CASSLLPAMNTEAFF	TGTGCCAGCAGCCTCCTTCCGGCCATGAACACTGAAGCTTTCTTT	.	TRBJ1-1	TRBV11-2	few
CASRPGLAVYYEQYF	TGTGCCAGCAGACCAGGACTAGCGGTCTACTACGAGCAGTACTTC	TRBD2	TRBJ2-7	TRBV7-9	few
CASSLVEGSSEQYF	TGCGCCAGCAGCTTGGTGGAAGGGTCTTCCGAGCAGTACTTC	.	TRBJ2-7	TRBV5-1	.
CASSYDRVTEAFF	TGTGCCAGCAGTTATGACAGGGTTACTGAAGCTTTCTTT	TRBD1	TRBJ1-1	TRBV6-5	.
CASSLPGQRNTEAFF	TGTGCCAGCAGCTTGCCGGGACAGAGGAACACTGAAGCTTTCTTT	TRBD1	TRBJ1-1	TRBV4-2	.
CSARDYIVGYF	TGCAGTGCTAGAGATTACATAGTAGGTTATTTT	.	TRBJ2-3	TRBV20-1	.
CASRDYRDSLFIPSGNTIYF	TGTGCCAGCAGGGACTACCGGGACAGCCTATTCATACCCTCTGGAAACACCATATATTTT	TRBD1	TRBJ1-3	TRBV2	few
CSVAVPRTDTQYF	TGCAGCGTTGCTGTACCGCGCACAGATACGCAGTATTTT	.	TRBJ2-3	TRBV29-1	.
CATSRGQTEKLFF	TGTGCCACCAGCAGAGGACAGACGGAAAAACTGTTTTTT	.	TRBJ1-4	TRBV15	once
CASSFLAGAYNEQFF	TGCGCCAGCAGCTTTCTAGCGGGAGCCTACAATGAGCAGTTCTTC	TRBD2	TRBJ2-1	TRBV5-1	.
CASSFSTGSYNEQFF	TGCGCCAGCAGCTTTAGTACGGGCTCCTACAATGAGCAGTTCTTC	.	TRBJ2-1	TRBV5-1	.
CASSPTSGELFF	TGTGCCAGCAGCCCAACGTCCGGGGAGCTGTTTTTT	.	TRBJ2-2	TRBV11-3	.
CSVEQGAGTDTQYF	TGCAGCGTTGAACAGGGGGCAGGAACAGATACGCAGTATTTT	TRBD1	TRBJ2-3	TRBV29-1	once
CASSLAGRDSYEQYF	TGTGCCAGCAGCTTAGCCGGCAGGGACTCCTACGAGCAGTACTTC	.	TRBJ2-7	TRBV11-1	.
CASSLVGRGESTF	TGTGCCAGCAGCTTAGTAGGCAGGGGCGAAAGCACCTTC	.	TRBJ1-2	TRBV7-9	.
CASSLEGHQAFF	TGTGCCAGCAGCTTAGAGGGACATCAAGCTTTCTTT	.	TRBJ1-1	TRBV11-2	few
CASSVGRGVSYEQYF	TGTGCCAGCAGCGTAGGTCGGGGGGTCTCCTACGAGCAGTACTTC	TRBD2	TRBJ2-7	TRBV9	.
CATSPGLGNTIYF	TGTGCCACTTCCCCGGGACTAGGAAACACCATATATTTT	.	TRBJ1-3	TRBV19	.
CASSQAPGTVSPTEAFF	TGCGCCAGCAGCCAAGCTCCCGGGACAGTGAGTCCGACTGAAGCTTTCTTT	TRBD1	TRBJ1-1	TRBV4-1	few
CASSAQREGPGEQFF	TGTGCCAGCAGCGCCCAGCGGGAGGGCCCCGGAGAGCAGTTCTTC	TRBD2	TRBJ2-1	TRBV6-4	.
CASSDSFRDGWNEQFF	TGTGCCAGCAGTGACTCTTTCCGGGATGGTTGGAATGAGCAGTTCTTC	.	TRBJ2-1	TRBV6-4	.
CASSLGGGELFF	TGTGCCAGCAGTTTGGGTGGTGGGGAGCTGTTTTTT	.	TRBJ2-2	TRBV28	few
CASSLSGQGVETQYF	TGTGCCAGCAGCCTATCGGGACAGGGAGTAGAGACCCAGTACTTC	TRBD1	TRBJ2-5	TRBV7-3	.
CAVYRGGNEQFF	TGTGCCGTCTACAGGGGCGGTAATGAGCAGTTCTTC	TRBD1	TRBJ2-1	TRBV10-3	.
CASSYLQGNTEAFF	TGTGCCAGCAGCTACCTTCAGGGGAACACTGAAGCTTTCTTT	.	TRBJ1-1	TRBV5-4	.
CASSKRAGGPEVEQFF	TGTGCCAGCAGCAAACGAGCGGGAGGGCCCGAGGTTGAGCAGTTCTTC	TRBD2	TRBJ2-1	TRBV7-3	few
CASSYSPNEKLFF	TGTGCCAGCAGTTACTCACCTAATGAAAAACTGTTTTTT	.	TRBJ1-4	TRBV6-6	few
CASSSSIPAGAFF	TGTGCCAGCAGTTCCTCCATCCCAGCAGGGGCTTTCTTT	.	TRBJ1-1	TRBV6-5	.
CASSQLRDRGRTSTEDGYTF	TGCGCCAGCAGCCAACTCCGGGACAGGGGTCGTACGTCGACGGAGGATGGCTACACCTTC	TRBD1	TRBJ1-2	TRBV4-1	.